This T cell receptor (beta chain) was profiled in a study of T-cell memory formation after mild COVID-19. The CDR3 covers 18 residues. CDR1 and CDR2 (germline): SGHTA, FQGNSA. Trimming removed 5 bases from V and 4 bases from J, with 21 bases in between. TCRdb itself ran the 5' RACE reads through MiXCR, one entry per CDR3 protein. The sample records fewer than 250,000 distinct CDR3 sequences, around 17% being singletons. The clonotype comes from an adult woman who had mild COVID-19 (a few samples of this study predate the infection). Cell type and time point are not known. The chain has TRBV7-2 and TRBJ2-6; TRBD2 might be the D (6 bases). The source material was PBMCs or a T cell subset sorted from them (not recorded which). The CDR3 loop is CASSRLGGGPGGANVLTF. Written as DNA, the CDR3 is TGTGCCAGCAGCCGCCTGGGGGGTGGTCCTGGGGGGGCCAACGTCCTGACTTTC.